The rows below give T cell receptor beta chains drawn from one sample of a study of blood T cell repertoires in COVID-19. The table came from immunoSEQ multiplex PCR; TCRdb's copy has only in-frame clones and leaves some out. In the table there are about 400,000 clones, roughly 87% of which are singletons. Sequencing input: PBMCs or T cells enriched from blood (not recorded which). These receptors all come from a woman between 18 and 29 years old with acute COVID-19. The conserved cysteine and the conserved F or W are not part of the CDR3 here. Fields, in order: J gene, V gene, CDR3 protein.

>TRBJ2-1|TRBV15
ATSRDGGGPYNEQF
>TRBJ1-3|TRBV28
ASSRGNTIY
>TRBJ1-3|TRBV3-1/TRBV3-2
ASSQQTGSGNTIY
>TRBJ2-2|TRBV11-3
ASSLLAGNGELF
>TRBJ1-2|TRBV7-9
ASSPRQSPYGYT
>TRBJ2-7|TRBV7-2
ASRQWTGGYEQY
>TRBJ1-2|TRBV5-4
ASSGQGKDGYT
>TRBJ1-4|TRBV3-1/TRBV3-2
ASSQGRVREKLF
>TRBJ1-1|TRBV4-3
ASSQETGTGDTEAF
>TRBJ1-1|TRBV2
ASSEGRSLNTEAF
>TRBJ2-3|TRBV5-1
ASSAGLVSSTDTQY
>TRBJ2-1|TRBV5-1
ASSLAFGSSGRANEQF
>TRBJ1-1|TRBV2
ASSEGAGGTEAF
>TRBJ2-5|TRBV30
AWGGQGQETQY
>TRBJ1-1|TRBV9
ASSVVGEGTEAF
>TRBJ1-5|TRBV19
ASSMGQVNQPQH
>TRBJ1-2|TRBV7-9
ASSSIDRGYGYT
>TRBJ1-2|TRBV7-9
ASSSTRETRGYT
>TRBJ2-5|TRBV5-6
ASSLQLGDRGGRMETQY
>TRBJ2-2|TRBV4-3
ASSQDFGRVVKLF
>TRBJ1-1|TRBV5-6
ASSYNTMNTEAF
>TRBJ2-1|TRBV24-1
ATSDPGLAGIGNEQF
>TRBJ1-5|TRBV6-5
ASSNYRNPNQPQH
>TRBJ1-2|TRBV9
ASSRPDRRGGYT
>TRBJ1-5|TRBV7-8
ASSLARRGNQPQH
>TRBJ2-3|TRBV4-1
ASSREGFTDTQY
>TRBJ2-7|TRBV3-1/TRBV3-2
ASSQAGTVYEQY
>TRBJ1-2|TRBV28
ASSTGTGTNYGYT
>TRBJ1-1|TRBV6-5
ASRPDRGDTEAF
>TRBJ1-6|TRBV4-1
ASRPGLTGRLSPLH
>TRBJ1-6|TRBV9
ASSANPGQNNSPLH
>TRBJ1-5|TRBV5-6
ASSFSDRSNQPQH
>TRBJ2-1|TRBV6-4
ASSDFRDNEQF
>TRBJ2-7|TRBV12-3/TRBV12-4
ASSLSVYEQY
>TRBJ2-1|TRBV10-1
ASSPGGASYNEQF
>TRBJ2-3|TRBV24-1
ATSDSRQGADTQY
>TRBJ2-7|TRBV11-2
ASSLDRRGAGIGYEQY
>TRBJ2-1|TRBV27
ASSLERGAWYNEQF
>TRBJ1-4|TRBV25-1
ASRDRGHEKLF
>TRBJ2-7|TRBV5-6
ASSIGGSYEQY
>TRBJ1-3|TRBV6-5
AIRFVSGNTIY
>TRBJ1-5|TRBV27
ASSLPRQPQH
>TRBJ1-3|TRBV7-2
ASSLAGRGRGGNTIY
>TRBJ1-5|TRBV18
ASSPLSTGSNQPQH
>TRBJ2-5|TRBV18
ASSQGTQQETQY
>TRBJ1-3|TRBV19
ASSISLSGNTIY
>TRBJ1-6|TRBV3-1/TRBV3-2
ASSQVGGDSPLH
>TRBJ2-1|TRBV9
ASSVALAGGTNEQF
>TRBJ2-3|TRBV20-1
SASTTDTQY
>TRBJ2-1|TRBV14
ASSLAGGSYNEQF
>TRBJ1-1|TRBV28
ASSLGARHTEAF
>TRBJ1-6|TRBV21-1
AILPGSYNSPLH
>TRBJ1-6|TRBV27
ASSGPRSYNSPLH
>TRBJ2-3|TRBV3-1/TRBV3-2
ASSEGREIDTQY
>TRBJ1-1|TRBV4-3
ASSQVLLRGAMNTEAF
>TRBJ1-3|TRBV27
ASSSQRGFSGNTIY
>TRBJ1-5|TRBV19
ASSIRSGQGLLSNQPQH